Listed below are T cell receptor beta chains from one sample, sequenced in a study of cytomegalovirus exposure and HLA in healthy donors. Only in-frame clones appear in the TCRdb table, and some are missing; sequencing was by immunoSEQ multiplex PCR. The sample carries 150,000 to 200,000 clones, roughly 88% recorded once. Material for sequencing was PBMCs. These receptors all stem from a man between 18 and 35 years old in good health and CMV-seropositive. CDR3s include the opening cysteine and the closing phenylalanine or tryptophan. D genes are given only for firm matches. Clone size is stated in some rows and not others, as once, few, many or a class when expanded.

v_call: TRBV9
d_call: TRBD2
j_call: TRBJ2-3
clone_size: NA
cdr3_aa: CASSGLAGGPTDTQYF
cdr3_nt: TGTGCCAGCAGCGGACTAGCGGGGGGGCCCACAGATACGCAGTATTTT

v_call: TRBV4-3
d_call: TRBD1
j_call: TRBJ2-7
clone_size: few
cdr3_aa: CASSQDTGQGWYEQYF
cdr3_nt: TGCGCCAGCAGCCAAGATACCGGACAGGGGTGGTACGAGCAGTACTTC

v_call: TRBV30
d_call: NA
j_call: TRBJ1-2
clone_size: NA
cdr3_aa: CAWSPLGGYGYTF
cdr3_nt: TGTGCCTGGAGTCCCCTAGGGGGCTATGGCTACACCTTC

v_call: TRBV7-8
d_call: NA
j_call: TRBJ2-5
clone_size: once
cdr3_aa: CASSLARGSETQYF
cdr3_nt: TGTGCCAGCAGCTTAGCTCGGGGTTCGGAGACCCAGTACTTC

v_call: TRBV7-6
d_call: TRBD1
j_call: TRBJ1-2
clone_size: NA
cdr3_aa: CASSLVAVPRGGYTF
cdr3_nt: TGTGCCAGCAGCTTAGTAGCAGTACCCAGGGGGGGCTACACCTTC

v_call: TRBV6-5
d_call: TRBD2
j_call: TRBJ2-1
clone_size: NA
cdr3_aa: CASSYLPGGAGYEQFF
cdr3_nt: TGTGCCAGCAGTTATCTGCCGGGGGGGGCTGGGTATGAGCAGTTCTTC

v_call: TRBV4-1
d_call: TRBD2
j_call: TRBJ2-2
clone_size: NA
cdr3_aa: CASSQDGGGVTGELFF
cdr3_nt: TGCGCCAGCAGCCAAGACGGCGGGGGAGTAACCGGGGAGCTGTTTTTT

v_call: TRBV27
d_call: TRBD2
j_call: TRBJ2-1
clone_size: NA
cdr3_aa: CASSLTSGYYNEQFF
cdr3_nt: TGTGCCAGCAGTTTGACTAGCGGCTACTACAATGAGCAGTTCTTC

v_call: TRBV6-5
d_call: NA
j_call: TRBJ2-7
clone_size: once
cdr3_aa: CASRGSGYEQYF
cdr3_nt: TGTGCCAGCCGAGGATCGGGATACGAGCAGTACTTC

v_call: TRBV4-2
d_call: TRBD1
j_call: TRBJ2-7
clone_size: once
cdr3_aa: CASSQEGQGAQEQYF
cdr3_nt: TGTGCCAGCAGCCAAGAAGGCCAGGGGGCGCAAGAGCAGTACTTC

v_call: TRBV11-2
d_call: NA
j_call: TRBJ1-6
clone_size: NA
cdr3_aa: CASRPVRGAGSPLHF
cdr3_nt: TGTGCCAGCAGGCCAGTGAGGGGCGCGGGGTCACCCCTCCACTTT

v_call: TRBV27
d_call: NA
j_call: TRBJ1-5
clone_size: NA
cdr3_aa: CASSLQGYNQPQHF
cdr3_nt: TGTGCCAGCAGTCTCCAGGGTTACAATCAGCCCCAGCATTTT

v_call: TRBV7-7
d_call: NA
j_call: TRBJ2-5
clone_size: NA
cdr3_aa: CASSLDRHGGALKETQYF
cdr3_nt: TGTGCCAGCAGCTTAGATCGCCACGGCGGGGCACTCAAAGAGACCCAGTACTTC

v_call: TRBV15
d_call: TRBD1
j_call: TRBJ1-6
clone_size: NA
cdr3_aa: CATSRDGGTGAYNSPLHF
cdr3_nt: TGTGCCACCAGCAGAGATGGGGGTACAGGGGCCTATAATTCACCCCTCCACTTT

v_call: TRBV5-1
d_call: TRBD1
j_call: TRBJ2-4
clone_size: NA
cdr3_aa: CASSLAKADRGPLTKNIQYF
cdr3_nt: TGCGCCAGCAGCTTGGCCAAAGCGGACAGGGGGCCGTTAACCAAAAACATTCAGTACTTC

v_call: TRBV5-4
d_call: NA
j_call: TRBJ2-3
clone_size: NA
cdr3_aa: CASSLALDLHTDTQYF
cdr3_nt: TGTGCCAGCAGCTTGGCCTTAGACTTACACACAGATACGCAGTATTTT

v_call: TRBV4-1
d_call: NA
j_call: TRBJ2-7
clone_size: NA
cdr3_aa: CASSQELPYEQYF
cdr3_nt: TGCGCCAGCAGCCAAGAATTACCCTACGAGCAGTACTTC

v_call: TRBV4-3
d_call: NA
j_call: TRBJ1-6
clone_size: NA
cdr3_aa: CASSQEWQGNSPLHF
cdr3_nt: TGCGCCAGCAGCCAAGAATGGCAGGGGAATTCACCCCTCCACTTT

v_call: TRBV18
d_call: TRBD1
j_call: TRBJ1-3
clone_size: NA
cdr3_aa: CASSRGTGVSSGNTIYF
cdr3_nt: TGTGCCAGCTCACGGGGGACAGGGGTGTCCTCTGGAAACACCATATATTTT

v_call: TRBV7-2
d_call: NA
j_call: TRBJ2-5
clone_size: once
cdr3_aa: CASSYMETQYF
cdr3_nt: TGTGCCAGCAGCTACATGGAGACCCAGTACTTC

v_call: TRBV27
d_call: NA
j_call: TRBJ1-3
clone_size: NA
cdr3_aa: CASSLTGGAGNTIYF
cdr3_nt: TGTGCCAGCAGTTTGACCGGGGGGGCTGGCAACACCATATATTTT

v_call: TRBV4-3
d_call: NA
j_call: TRBJ1-5
clone_size: once
cdr3_aa: CASSQDKDLQPQHF
cdr3_nt: TGCGCCAGCAGCCAAGATAAGGACTTACAGCCCCAGCATTTT

v_call: TRBV5-4
d_call: NA
j_call: TRBJ1-1
clone_size: few
cdr3_aa: CASSLSTMNTEAFF
cdr3_nt: TGTGCCAGCAGCTTGTCTACCATGAACACTGAAGCTTTCTTT

v_call: TRBV9
d_call: TRBD2
j_call: TRBJ2-2
clone_size: NA
cdr3_aa: CASSVLAGAFANTGELFF
cdr3_nt: TGTGCCAGCAGCGTATTAGCGGGGGCCTTCGCGAACACCGGGGAGCTGTTTTTT